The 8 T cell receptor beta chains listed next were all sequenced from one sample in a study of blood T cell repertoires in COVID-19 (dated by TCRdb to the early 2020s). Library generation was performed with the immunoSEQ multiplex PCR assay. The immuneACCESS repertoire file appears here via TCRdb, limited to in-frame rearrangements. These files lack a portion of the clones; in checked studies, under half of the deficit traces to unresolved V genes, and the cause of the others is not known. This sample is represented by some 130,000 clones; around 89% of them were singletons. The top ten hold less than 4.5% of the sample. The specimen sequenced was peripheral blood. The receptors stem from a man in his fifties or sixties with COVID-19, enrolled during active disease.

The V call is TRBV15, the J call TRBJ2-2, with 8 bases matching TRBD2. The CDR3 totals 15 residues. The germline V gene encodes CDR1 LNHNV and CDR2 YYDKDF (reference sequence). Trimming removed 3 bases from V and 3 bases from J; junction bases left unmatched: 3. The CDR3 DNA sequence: TGTGCCACCAGCAGCCGGGGGGGGGACACCGGGGAGCTGTTTTTT. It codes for CATSSRGGDTGELFF. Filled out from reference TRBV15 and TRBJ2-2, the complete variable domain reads DAMVIQNPRYQVTQFGKPVTLSCSQTLNHNVMYWYQQKSSQAPKLLFHYYDKDFNNEADTPDNFQSRRPNTSFCFLDIRSPGLGDTAMYLCATSSRGGDTGELFFGEGSRLTVL.

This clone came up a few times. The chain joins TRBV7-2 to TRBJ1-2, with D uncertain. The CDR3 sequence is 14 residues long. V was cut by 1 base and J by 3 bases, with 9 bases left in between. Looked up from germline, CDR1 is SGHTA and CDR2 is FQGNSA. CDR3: CASSLGGSDYGYTF. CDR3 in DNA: TGTGCCAGCAGCTTAGGTGGCAGTGACTATGGCTACACCTTC.

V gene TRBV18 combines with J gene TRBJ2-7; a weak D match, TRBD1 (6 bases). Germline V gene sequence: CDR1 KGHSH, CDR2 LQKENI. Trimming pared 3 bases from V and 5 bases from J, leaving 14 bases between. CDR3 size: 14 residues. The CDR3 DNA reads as TGTGCCAGCTCACCTGGCAGGGGCCGGGACGAGCAGTACTTC. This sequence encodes CASSPGRGRDEQYF.

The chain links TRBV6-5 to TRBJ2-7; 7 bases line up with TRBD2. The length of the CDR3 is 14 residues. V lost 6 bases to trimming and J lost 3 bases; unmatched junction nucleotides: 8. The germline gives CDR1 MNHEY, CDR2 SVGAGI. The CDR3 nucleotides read TGTGCCAGCAGCCATGTGGGGGGGGACTACGAGCAGTACTTC. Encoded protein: CASSHVGGDYEQYF.

Here the CDR3 reads CATSRAQGVGTGELFF. The CDR3 bases are TGTGCCACCAGCAGAGCACAGGGGGTCGGCACCGGGGAGCTGTTTTTT. This rearrangement joins TRBV15 to TRBJ2-2; 8 positions agree with TRBD1. V shed 1 base, J shed 4 bases, and the junction held 5 bases outside the gene matches. Germline V gene data show CDR1 as LNHNV and CDR2 as YYDKDF (reference sequence). The CDR3 is made up of 16 amino acids.

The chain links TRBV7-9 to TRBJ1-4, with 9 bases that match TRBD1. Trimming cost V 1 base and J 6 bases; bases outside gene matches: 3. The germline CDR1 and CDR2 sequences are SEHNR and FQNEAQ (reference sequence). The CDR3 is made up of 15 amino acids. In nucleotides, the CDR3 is TGTGCCAGCAGCTTAGGGGACAGGGACCATGAAAAACTGTTTTTT. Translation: CASSLGDRDHEKLFF.

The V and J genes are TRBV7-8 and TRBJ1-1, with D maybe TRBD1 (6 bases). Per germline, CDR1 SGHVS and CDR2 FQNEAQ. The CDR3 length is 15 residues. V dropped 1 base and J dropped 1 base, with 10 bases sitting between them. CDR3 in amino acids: CASSLEPQGNTEAFF. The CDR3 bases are TGTGCCAGCAGCTTAGAGCCACAGGGGAACACTGAAGCTTTCTTT. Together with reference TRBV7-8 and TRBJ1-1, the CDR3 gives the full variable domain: GAGVSQSPRYKVAKRGQDVALRCDPISGHVSLFWYQQALGQGPEFLTYFQNEAQLDKSGLPSDRFFAERPEGSVSTLKIQRTQQEDSAVYLCASSLEPQGNTEAFFGQGTRLTVV.

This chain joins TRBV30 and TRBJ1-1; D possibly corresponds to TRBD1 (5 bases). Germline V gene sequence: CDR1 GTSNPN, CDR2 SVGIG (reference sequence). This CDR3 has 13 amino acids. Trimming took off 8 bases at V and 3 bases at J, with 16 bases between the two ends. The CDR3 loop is CAGAVGGDTEAFF. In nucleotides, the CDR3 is TGTGCCGGGGCCGTCGGGGGGGACACTGAAGCTTTCTTT.